This T cell receptor (beta chain) was documented in a study of cytomegalovirus exposure and HLA in healthy donors (dated by TCRdb to about 2017). A note on the overall study: An earlier analysis of roughly 570 of the donors reported roughly 300 Gb of sequence data and 100 million to 120 million unique TCR beta sequences obtained from about 170 million T cells. About 280 gigabases of sequencing data and tens of millions of unique TCR sequences were included in an early release covering under 650 HLA-typed donors. Among the roughly 430 genotyped donors, approximately 81% belonged to the genetic ancestry cluster associated with self-reported Caucasian donors. The study aimed to test whether signatures of past pathogen exposure could be identified by cataloging public T cell receptors. Using immunosequencing, the study profiled T cell repertoires from roughly 650 subjects and related those repertoires to cytomegalovirus serostatus. In addition to the first cohort of about 650 subjects, a separate validation cohort of 120 different subjects was used. The study combined high-throughput TCR immunosequencing, statistical association of individual TCRs with disease status, and machine learning to predict cytomegalovirus infection status. In a later analysis, previously published TCR beta repertoires from 666 donors were re-analyzed and high-resolution HLA genotyping was added so that TCR occurrence patterns could be studied. Rather than using new phenotypic data, the later analysis identified candidate immune exposures from TCR beta sequences and from how often those sequences occurred across donors. In an earlier analysis of over 550 of the donors, high-throughput TCR beta sequencing was used to judge whether each TCR beta V gene segment behaved as functional or pseudogenic. Donor age, sex, ethnicity and CMV serostatus were compiled alongside the repertoire data. In a later genetic analysis, genome-wide SNP genotypes for about 55% of the roughly 700 donors were used, and that subset was treated as a discovery cohort. All discovery cohort repertoires had been generated on a single sequencing platform. Class I and class II HLA loci were covered by the typing at four-digit resolution. The number of typed donors differed by locus: roughly 629-640 for A, B, C, DRB1 and DQB1; approximately 520 for DQA1; some 590 for DPA1; and some 430 for DPB1. Because of strong linkage in the cohort, five DR-DQ haplotypes were treated as single units for association and clustering. Among about 410 genotyped donors of the cohort, an average of about 240,000 unique TCR beta nucleotide sequences was sequenced per donor, of which about 20% were non-productive. Broad study findings and their caveats: The classifier was reported to diagnose cytomegalovirus status with high specificity and sensitivity in both the original cohort and the validation cohort. Because some donors lacked HLA typing at each locus, the association tests relied only on the typed subset. The study listed 150 to 200 TCR beta chains as associated with cytomegalovirus. V-gene and J-gene trimming of TCR beta chains was associated with a missense DCLRE1C variant in a later genetic analysis, and the association was replicated in an independent cohort. Because counts were too low, roughly 18 rarely observed V segments, including chromosome 9 orphons, were left out of the earlier analysis of about 620 of the donors. A group of highly shared sequence variants was considered likely to be a technical artifact of the sequencing pipeline. It was suggested by the authors that the approach could potentially be generalized to other disease states and immunological phenotypes. The 87-base-pair reads could not distinguish some IMGT-functional V segments, including TRBV6-2 and TRBV6-3, so those segments were excluded. Most TCR sequences were seen in very few donors, while some public TCRs were found in many individuals. Assigning TCR associations to individual alleles was difficult when HLA alleles, especially DR and DQ, strongly co-occurred. Specific HLA alleles were associated with roughly 17,000 TCR beta sequences at a false discovery rate of 0.05 in a later analysis. According to a later analysis, parvovirus B19, influenza, CMV and Epstein-Barr virus appeared linked to several top co-occurrence clusters. Presence/absence analyses assumed roughly uniform sequencing depth across donors, an assumption that may not hold. A later analysis found that HLA-associated TCR beta chains were more clonally expanded and had lower generation probabilities than equally common non-associated chains. Most CMV-associated TCR beta chains appeared to be HLA-restricted in a later analysis, and the HLA associations seemed to be driven largely by CMV exposure. Correlated functional status among segregating V segments might be attributable to linkage disequilibrium, but an unknown experimental factor could not be ruled out. In vitro tests confirmed that a few of the cytomegalovirus-associated TCR beta chains recognize cytomegalovirus antigens. CMV serostatus was the only immune exposure information available for the cohort. In a later genetic analysis, fewer N-insertions in productive TCRs were reported among donors in an Asian-associated ancestry cluster than the roughly 700-donor mean. In an earlier analysis of some 540 of the donors, most TCR beta V segments appeared in productive rearrangements about 87% or about 30% of the time, broadly matching IMGT annotations. This cohort had only TCR beta chains sequenced, and the lack of alpha or paired-chain data limited which features could be detected. In a later analysis, the rate of TCR association differed among HLA loci, with DRB1 alleles having the most associated TCRs and HLA-C alleles having the fewest. A further reported finding was that TCR beta sequences accurately predicted the HLA-A and HLA-B alleles for most subjects in the first cohort.

The cohort comprised around 700 healthy bone marrow donors. At the time of sampling, every cohort member was nominally healthy, though immune exposures that went unrecorded were likely present. CMV serostatus was recorded as positive for 289 and negative for about half of the roughly 700 cohort members, whereas no CMV serostatus was recorded for the donor in question. Each donor provided a peripheral blood sample, and peripheral blood mononuclear cells were used for TCR beta sequencing. The Qiagen DNeasy Blood Extraction Kit was used to extract genomic DNA from the blood cell samples. The library was obtained by the immunoSEQ multiplex PCR assay. For the multiplex PCR, a mixture combining 60 forward primers for TCR Vbeta segments and 13 reverse primers for TCR Jbeta segments was used. The CDR3 region of rearranged TCR beta genes was amplified from genomic DNA by a multiplex PCR assay. On the Illumina HiSeq System, the amplified TCR beta libraries were sequenced as 87-base-pair reads. Per the original workflow: In a later analysis, some 80 million unique TCR beta chains were counted across the 500 to 700 repertoires, and roughly 11 million of these chains were shared by at least two donors. Raw reads were error-corrected and collapsed into unique sequences by a nearest-neighbor algorithm in which closely related sequences were merged to remove PCR and sequencing errors. CDR3 sequences were aligned to IMGT reference sequences to assign V, D and J gene segments. For a sequence to be retained, a match of at least six nucleotides to both a V gene segment and a J gene segment was required. Rearrangements were classified as productive when the CDR3 lacked stop codons and remained in frame with V and J, and all other rearrangements were classified as non-productive. CDR3 was defined by IMGT convention, running from the second conserved V-encoded cysteine to the conserved J-encoded phenylalanine. In an earlier analysis of roughly 580 of the donors, sequences lacking an unambiguous match to a single V gene segment were excluded. In an earlier analysis of approximately 590 of the donors, V segments were called functional above 56.7% productive rearrangements and were called segregating when the between-donor standard deviation exceeded 5%. To diagnose cytomegalovirus status from the catalog of TCR beta chain sequences, a statistical classification framework was built. In a later analysis, TCR nucleotide sequences were compared against IMGT/GENE-DB human TR gene sequences so that V and J genes could be assigned. A later analysis assigned CDR3 sequences and most-parsimonious VDJ recombination scenarios with the TCRdist pipeline. In a later analysis, every TCR beta chain was defined by the combination of its CDR3 amino acid sequence and its V-gene family, and reads without a unique V-gene family were dropped. In a later analysis, approximately 640 highly shared, low-generation-probability nucleotide sequences were removed to address suspected cross-contamination and a sequencing artifact. In a later analysis, a clonal expansion index was calculated for each public chain from normalized within-repertoire ranks of inferred template counts. A later analysis computed generation probabilities with a VDJ recombination model fitted to out-of-frame rearrangements, and checked the results against IGoR. A later analysis scored TCR-TCR, TCR-HLA and TCR-CMV co-occurrence with hypergeometric tests, applying a repertoire-size bias correction to TCR pairs. False discovery rates were estimated in a later analysis by permuting HLA or CMV assignments 20 times. In a later analysis, co-occurring TCRs were grouped using DBSCAN, with TCRdist sequence similarity added in when clustering inside HLA-allele-positive subsets. Co-occurrence clustering excluded repertoires with fewer than 30,000 or more than 120,000 public chains, plus five with anomalous nucleotide sharing. As stored in TCRdb, this immuneACCESS dataset retains in-frame rearrangements with V and J assigned. A fraction of the clones does not appear; measured against another copy, unresolved V genes explain less than half of the discrepancy, and the remainder lacks a known reason. V, J and clone size are those of that table, while D and trimming were read from the DNA. The table for this sample lists under 170,000 clones; 70% to 80% of them were counted only once. The ten biggest clones cover roughly 4% of the sample.

Points on this clone: Its target antigen remains unknown. Nothing much larger sits one base from this clone, and base qualities are not available.

The CDR3 holds 15 amino acids from the cysteine to the phenylalanine. The DNA shown is the 45-base CDR3, in frame from base 1. V is cut back by 5 bases and J by 7 bases, with 6 bases in the junction unmatched. Via the germline V gene, CDR1 is SGHVS and CDR2 FQNEAQ. This clonotype was obtained from a human donor in good health. Sequencing was carried out using PBMCs. The sequence links TRBV7-8 to TRBJ2-3; 13 bases in the junction line up with TRBD2. The CDR3 reads CASSPWTSGSHTQYF. The nucleotide sequence is TGTGCCAGCAGCCCCTGGACTAGCGGGAGTCATACGCAGTATTTT.